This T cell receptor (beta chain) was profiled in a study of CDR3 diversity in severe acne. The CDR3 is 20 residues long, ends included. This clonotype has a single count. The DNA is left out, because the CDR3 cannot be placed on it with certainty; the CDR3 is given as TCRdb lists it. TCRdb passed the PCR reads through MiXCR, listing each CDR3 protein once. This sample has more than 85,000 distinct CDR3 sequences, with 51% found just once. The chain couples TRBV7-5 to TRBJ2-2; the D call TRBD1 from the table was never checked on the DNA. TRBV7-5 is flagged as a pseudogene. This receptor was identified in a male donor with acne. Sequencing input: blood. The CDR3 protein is CISVPATGTVRSPNTGELFF.